This T cell receptor (beta chain) is from a study of T-cell memory formation after mild COVID-19. The study, taken as a whole, reports: Contracting clones from day 15 to 85 had balanced CD4/CD8; later expanders favoured CD4+. Clones which contracted sat mainly in CM and EM if CD4+, and in EMRA if CD8+.

This clonotype was recorded a few times. The antigen remains unidentified. This CDR3 has 14 amino acids. Germline CDR1 and CDR2: LGHDT and YNNKEL (reference sequence). V lost 4 bases and J lost 4; bases outside the gene matches: 2. Each CDR3 protein is one row after TCRdb ran MiXCR on the 5' RACE reads. The table has 470,000 or so distinct CDR3 sequences, 20% seen once. The sequence came from an adult woman who had mild COVID-19 (a few samples of this study predate the infection). Cell type and time point are not known. The material sequenced was PBMCs or a T cell subset sorted from them (not recorded which). The chain uses TRBV3-1 and TRBJ1-3; 9 bases fit TRBD1. CDR3 DNA: TGTGCCAGCAGCCCGGGACAGGGAGGAAACACCATATATTTT. As protein: CASSPGQGGNTIYF.